What follows is one TCR beta chain and its context. Its antigen remains unidentified. This sample is drawn from a study of T cell responses to AZD1222 COVID-19 vaccine. Clones were sequenced by immunoSEQ multiplex PCR, and TCRdb holds only the in-frame ones, with some missing. The data contain under 95,000 clones, roughly 88% of them singletons. The trim removed 2 bases at V and 5 bases at J, leaving 5 bases unmatched. The CDR3 is made up of 15 amino acids. Germline values: CDR1 SEHNR, CDR2 FQNEAQ (reference sequence). Study results and limitations: Increased Spike-specific TCR breadth and depth were observed after two AZD1222 doses. Among spike-specific TCRs, nearly half reportedly target unmutated variant regions. With dominance at 160-218 and 743-854, vaccine-associated CD4 TCRs spanned spike.

The J gene is TRBJ1-4, the V gene TRBV7-9, with 7 nucleotides matching TRBD1. This TCR derives from an adult in good health. Sequencing used peripheral blood, obtained on day 0 of AZD1222 vaccination. The DNA of the CDR3 is TGTGCCAGCAGCTTAAGACAGGGACCCAATGAAAAACTGTTTTTT. Translation gives CASSLRQGPNEKLFF.